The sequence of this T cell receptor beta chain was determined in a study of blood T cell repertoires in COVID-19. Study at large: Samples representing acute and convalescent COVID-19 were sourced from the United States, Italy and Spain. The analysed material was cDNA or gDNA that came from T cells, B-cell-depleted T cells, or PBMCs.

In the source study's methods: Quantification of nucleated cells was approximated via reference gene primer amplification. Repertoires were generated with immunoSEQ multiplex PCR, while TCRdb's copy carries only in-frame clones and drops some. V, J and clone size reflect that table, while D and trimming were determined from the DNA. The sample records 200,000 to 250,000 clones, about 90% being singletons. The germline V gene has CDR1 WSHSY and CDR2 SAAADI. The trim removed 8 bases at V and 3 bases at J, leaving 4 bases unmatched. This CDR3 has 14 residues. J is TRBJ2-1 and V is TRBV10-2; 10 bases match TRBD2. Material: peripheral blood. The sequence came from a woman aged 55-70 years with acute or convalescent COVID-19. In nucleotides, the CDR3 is TGCGCCAGCCGGCTAGCGGGAGACTACAATGAGCAGTTCTTC. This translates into CASRLAGDYNEQFF.